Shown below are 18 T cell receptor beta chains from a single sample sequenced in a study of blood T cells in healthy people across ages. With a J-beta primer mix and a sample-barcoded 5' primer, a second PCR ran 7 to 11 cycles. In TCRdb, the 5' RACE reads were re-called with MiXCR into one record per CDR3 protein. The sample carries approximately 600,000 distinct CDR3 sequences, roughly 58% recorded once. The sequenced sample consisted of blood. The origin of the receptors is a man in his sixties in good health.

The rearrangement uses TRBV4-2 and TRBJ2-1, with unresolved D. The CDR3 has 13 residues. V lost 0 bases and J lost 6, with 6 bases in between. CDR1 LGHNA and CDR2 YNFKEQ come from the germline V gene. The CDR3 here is CASSQERPNEQFF. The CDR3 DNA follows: TGTGCCAGCAGCCAAGAAAGGCCCAATGAGCAGTTCTTC.

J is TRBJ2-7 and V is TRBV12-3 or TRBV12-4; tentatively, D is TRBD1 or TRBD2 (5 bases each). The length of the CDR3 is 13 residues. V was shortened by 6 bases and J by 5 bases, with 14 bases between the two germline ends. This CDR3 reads CASRGEQVDEQYF. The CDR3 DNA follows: TGTGCCAGCAGGGGGGAACAGGTCGACGAGCAGTACTTC.

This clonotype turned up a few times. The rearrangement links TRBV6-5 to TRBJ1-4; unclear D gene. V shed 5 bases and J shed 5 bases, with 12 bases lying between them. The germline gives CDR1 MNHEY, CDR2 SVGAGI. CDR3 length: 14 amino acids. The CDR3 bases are TGTGCCAGCAGTCGGACCGGGCTAAATGAAAAACTGTTTTTT. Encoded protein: CASSRTGLNEKLFF.

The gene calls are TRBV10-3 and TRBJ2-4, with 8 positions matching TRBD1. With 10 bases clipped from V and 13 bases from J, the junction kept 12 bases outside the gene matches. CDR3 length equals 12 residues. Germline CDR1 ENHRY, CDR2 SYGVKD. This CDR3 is CATTEGQGKQYF. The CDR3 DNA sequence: TGTGCCACTACCGAAGGACAGGGAAAGCAGTACTTC.

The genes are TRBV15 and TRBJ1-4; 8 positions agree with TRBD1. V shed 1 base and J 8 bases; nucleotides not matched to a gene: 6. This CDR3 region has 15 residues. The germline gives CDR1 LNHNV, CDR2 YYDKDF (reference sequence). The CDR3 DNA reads TGTGCCACCAGCAGAGGCGGGACAGGAGGGGAAAAACTGTTTTTT. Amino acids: CATSRGGTGGEKLFF.

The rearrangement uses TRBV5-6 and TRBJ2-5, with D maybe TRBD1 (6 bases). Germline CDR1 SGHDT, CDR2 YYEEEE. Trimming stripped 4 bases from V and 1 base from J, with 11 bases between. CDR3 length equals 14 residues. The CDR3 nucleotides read TGTGCCAGCAGCGACGACAGGAGCCAAGAGACCCAGTACTTC. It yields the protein CASSDDRSQETQYF.

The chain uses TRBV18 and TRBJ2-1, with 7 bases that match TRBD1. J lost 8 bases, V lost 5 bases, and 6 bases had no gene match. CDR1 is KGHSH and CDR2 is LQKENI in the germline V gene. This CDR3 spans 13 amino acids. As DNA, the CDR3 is TGTGCCAGCTCAACCACAGGGGTGGATGAGCAGTTCTTC. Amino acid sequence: CASSTTGVDEQFF.

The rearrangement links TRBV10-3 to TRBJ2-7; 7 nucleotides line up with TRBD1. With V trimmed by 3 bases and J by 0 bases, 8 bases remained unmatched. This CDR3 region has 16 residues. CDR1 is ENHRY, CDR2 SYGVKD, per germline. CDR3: CAISDPDRASSYEQYF. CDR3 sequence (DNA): TGTGCCATCAGTGATCCCGACAGGGCTAGCTCCTACGAGCAGTACTTC.

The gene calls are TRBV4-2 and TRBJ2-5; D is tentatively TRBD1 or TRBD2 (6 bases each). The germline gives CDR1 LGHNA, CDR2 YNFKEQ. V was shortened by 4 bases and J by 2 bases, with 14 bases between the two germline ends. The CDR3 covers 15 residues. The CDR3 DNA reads TGTGCCAGCAGCCCCCTAGGGGGGTCTCAAGAGACCCAGTACTTC. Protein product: CASSPLGGSQETQYF.

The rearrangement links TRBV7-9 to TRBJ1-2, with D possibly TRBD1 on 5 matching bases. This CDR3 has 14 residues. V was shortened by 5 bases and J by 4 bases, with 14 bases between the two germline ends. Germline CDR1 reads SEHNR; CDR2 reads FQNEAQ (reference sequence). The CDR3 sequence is CASSPPETAYGYTF. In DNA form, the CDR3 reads TGTGCCAGCAGCCCCCCGGAGACAGCCTATGGCTACACCTTC.

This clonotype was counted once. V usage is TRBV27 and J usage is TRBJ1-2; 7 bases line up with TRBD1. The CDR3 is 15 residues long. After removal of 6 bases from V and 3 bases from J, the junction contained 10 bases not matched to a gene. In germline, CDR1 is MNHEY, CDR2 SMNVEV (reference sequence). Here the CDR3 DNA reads TGTGCCAGCAGGGAACAGGGGCTTCTTGACTATGGCTACACCTTC. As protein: CASREQGLLDYGYTF.

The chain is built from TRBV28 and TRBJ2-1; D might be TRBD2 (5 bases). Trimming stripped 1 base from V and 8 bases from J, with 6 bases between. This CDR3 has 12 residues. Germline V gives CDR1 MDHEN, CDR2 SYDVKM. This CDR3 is CASSLYGDEQFF. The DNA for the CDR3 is TGTGCCAGCAGTTTATACGGGGATGAGCAGTTCTTC.

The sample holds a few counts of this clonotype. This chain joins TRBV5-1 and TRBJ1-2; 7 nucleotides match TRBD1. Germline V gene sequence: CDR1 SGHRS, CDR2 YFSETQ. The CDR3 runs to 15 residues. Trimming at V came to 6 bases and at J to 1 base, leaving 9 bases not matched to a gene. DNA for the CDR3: TGCGCCAGCAACCCGACAGGGCAACTTAACTATGGCTACACCTTC. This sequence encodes CASNPTGQLNYGYTF.

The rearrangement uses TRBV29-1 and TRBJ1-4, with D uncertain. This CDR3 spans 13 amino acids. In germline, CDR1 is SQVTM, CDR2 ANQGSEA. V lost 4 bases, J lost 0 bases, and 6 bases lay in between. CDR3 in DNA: TGCAGCGTTGGTATAGCAACTAATGAAAAACTGTTTTTT. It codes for CSVGIATNEKLFF.

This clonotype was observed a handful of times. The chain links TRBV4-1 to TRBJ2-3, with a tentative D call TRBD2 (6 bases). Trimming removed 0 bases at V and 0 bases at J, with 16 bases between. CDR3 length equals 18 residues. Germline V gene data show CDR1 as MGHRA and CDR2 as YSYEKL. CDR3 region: CASSQDSGAGTSTDTQYF. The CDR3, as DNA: TGCGCCAGCAGCCAAGATAGTGGGGCGGGGACTAGCACAGATACGCAGTATTTT.

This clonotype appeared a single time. DNA of the CDR3: TGTGCCAGCAGCCAAGCACTAGCGGGGGGAAACAATGAGCAGTTCTTC. Protein product: CASSQALAGGNNEQFF. The V and J genes are TRBV4-2 and TRBJ2-1, with 12 positions matching TRBD2. CDR3 length: 16 amino acids. Germline values: CDR1 LGHNA, CDR2 YNFKEQ. J was trimmed by 5 bases and V by 1 base; bases with no gene match: 3.

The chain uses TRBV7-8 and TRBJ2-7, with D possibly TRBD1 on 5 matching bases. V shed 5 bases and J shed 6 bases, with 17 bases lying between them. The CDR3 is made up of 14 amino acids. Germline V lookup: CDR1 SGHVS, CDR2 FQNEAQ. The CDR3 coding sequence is TGTGCCAGCAGCCGCGGACATCCCCCCACCGAGCAGTACTTC. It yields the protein CASSRGHPPTEQYF.

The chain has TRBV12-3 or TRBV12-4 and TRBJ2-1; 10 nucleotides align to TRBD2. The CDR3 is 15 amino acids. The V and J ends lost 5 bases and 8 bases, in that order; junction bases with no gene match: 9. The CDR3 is CASSNQRGGVDEQFF. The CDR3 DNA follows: TGTGCCAGCAGTAACCAGCGGGGGGGGGTCGATGAGCAGTTCTTC.